This section outlines one TCR beta chain sequence together with its context. The record originates from a study of blood T cell repertoires in COVID-19. Study-level information: PBMCs, B-cell-depleted T cells, or T cells were the source of the cDNA or gDNA that made up the material.

Methods used by the authors: From reference gene primer amplification, estimates of nucleated cell counts were derived. Assay used: immunoSEQ multiplex PCR; TCRdb lists only in-frame clones, some missing. V, J and clone size derive from that table, while D and trimming were established from the DNA sequence. The profile shows about 170,000 clones, around 93% of them singletons. CDR3 length: 14 residues. Germline lookup yields CDR1 SGHKS and CDR2 YYEKEE (reference sequence). J lost 6 bases, V lost 2 bases, and 5 bases had no gene match. In Seattle, patients joined the study during active infection and were tracked longitudinally.

The gene calls are TRBV5-5 and TRBJ2-1; 7 bases match TRBD1. The sample consisted of peripheral blood. The source of this sequence is a man aged 30-40 years with COVID-19, enrolled during active disease. The CDR3 nucleotides read TGTGCCAGCAGCTTCGGGACAGTAATCAATGAGCAGTTCTTC. It specifies CASSFGTVINEQFF.